What follows describes a single T cell receptor (beta chain). The sample belongs to a study of control samples from healthy donors and cancer patients. With V trimmed by 4 bases and J by 5 bases, 7 bases remained unmatched. This CDR3 has 15 residues. Germline V CDR1 and CDR2: MGHDK, SYGVNS. Method: immunoSEQ multiplex PCR; TCRdb's copy keeps in-frame clones and lacks some. This table has tens of thousands of clones, roughly 91% appearing once. The chain links TRBV25-1 to TRBJ2-1; 8 positions agree with TRBD2. Sequenced sample: blood. The sequence was obtained from a man aged 25 to 40 in good health. This chain's CDR3 is CASSGRTSRDNEQFF. CDR3 coding DNA: TGTGCCAGCAGTGGGCGGACTAGCCGAGACAATGAGCAGTTCTTC.